This T cell receptor (beta chain) was sequenced for a study of T cell responses to AZD1222 COVID-19 vaccine. Here immunoSEQ multiplex PCR was the method, and the copy in TCRdb shows in-frame clones only, minus some. The data contain more than 150,000 clones, about 90% of them singletons. This CDR3 region has 13 residues. CDR1 and CDR2 (germline): LGHDT, YNNKEL (reference sequence). Regarding this clone: One end of the junction fails to match germline, which may point to a read error.

This receptor was taken from an adult in good health. V is TRBV3-1 (or the pseudogene TRBV3-2) and J is TRBJ2-3, with TRBD2 as a possible D gene (5 bases). This specimen was peripheral blood, taken on day 0 of AZD1222 vaccination. DNA of the CDR3: TGTGCCAGCAGCAAAGACCCGGGATATACGCAGTATTTT. Translated, it gives CASSKDPGYTQYF.